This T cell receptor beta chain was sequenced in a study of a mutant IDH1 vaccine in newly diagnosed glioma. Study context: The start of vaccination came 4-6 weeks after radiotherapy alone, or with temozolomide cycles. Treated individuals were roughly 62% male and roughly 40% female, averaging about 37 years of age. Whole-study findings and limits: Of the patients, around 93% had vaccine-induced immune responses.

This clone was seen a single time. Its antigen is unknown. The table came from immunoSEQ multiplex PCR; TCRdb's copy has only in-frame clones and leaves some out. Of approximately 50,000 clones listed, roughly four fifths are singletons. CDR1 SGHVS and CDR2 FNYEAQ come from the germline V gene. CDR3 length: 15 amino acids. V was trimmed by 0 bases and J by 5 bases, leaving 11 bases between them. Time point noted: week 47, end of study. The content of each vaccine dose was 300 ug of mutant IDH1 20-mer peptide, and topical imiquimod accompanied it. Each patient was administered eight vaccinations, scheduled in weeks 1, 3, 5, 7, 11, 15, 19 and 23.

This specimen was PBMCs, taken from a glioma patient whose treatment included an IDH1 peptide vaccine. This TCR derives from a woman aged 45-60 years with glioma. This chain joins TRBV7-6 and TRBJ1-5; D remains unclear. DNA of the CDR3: TGTGCCAGCAGCTTAGCGGGGTCCCTTGATCAGCCCCAGCATTTT. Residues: CASSLAGSLDQPQHF.